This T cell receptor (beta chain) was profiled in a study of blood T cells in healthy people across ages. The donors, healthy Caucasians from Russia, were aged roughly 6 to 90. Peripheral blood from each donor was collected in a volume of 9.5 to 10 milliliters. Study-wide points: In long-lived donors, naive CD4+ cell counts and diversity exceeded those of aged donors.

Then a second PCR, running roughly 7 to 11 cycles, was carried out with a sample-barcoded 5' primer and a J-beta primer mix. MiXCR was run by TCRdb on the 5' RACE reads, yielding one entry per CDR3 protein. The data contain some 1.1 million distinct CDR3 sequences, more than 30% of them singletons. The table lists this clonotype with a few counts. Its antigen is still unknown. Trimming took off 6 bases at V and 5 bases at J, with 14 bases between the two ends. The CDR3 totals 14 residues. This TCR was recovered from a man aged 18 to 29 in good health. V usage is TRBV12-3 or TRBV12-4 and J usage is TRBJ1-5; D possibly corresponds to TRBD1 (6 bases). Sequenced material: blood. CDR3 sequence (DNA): TGTGCCAGCAGCACAGGACAGACTCATCAGCCCCAGCATTTT. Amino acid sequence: CASSTGQTHQPQHF.